A single count supports the clone carrying this TCR beta chain. The antigen remains unidentified. The TCR beta CDR3 regions underwent amplification using RNA transcripts as the source. HTBI primers were employed in a first-round RT-PCR of the TCR CDR3. TCRdb re-called the multiplex PCR reads with MiXCR, one entry per CDR3 protein. The sample lists about 570,000 distinct CDR3 sequences, 46% seen once, with 19% in the top ten. This entry is derived from a study of T cells in Graves' hyperthyroidism and ophthalmopathy. Uncontrolled infection, other autoimmune disease, pregnancy or lactation barred patients from enrollment. The CDR3 consists of 14 residues. V gave up 1 base and J gave up 5 bases, with 8 bases separating them. The germline V gene encodes CDR1 LNHNV and CDR2 YYDKDF (reference sequence). General study points: Ophthalmopathy was model-predicted a median about six months pre-onset. The blood repertoire included most of the expanded thyroid clonotypes above 0.001.

Specimen: peripheral blood or thyroid tissue (not recorded which). The V gene is TRBV15, the J gene TRBJ1-4, with unresolved D. This clonotype was obtained from an adult woman with Graves' disease, either hyperthyroidism or ophthalmopathy (not recorded which). CDR3 residues: CATSRAGRNEKLFF. The CDR3 region has the DNA TGTGCCACCAGCAGAGCAGGTAGAAATGAAAAACTGTTTTTT.